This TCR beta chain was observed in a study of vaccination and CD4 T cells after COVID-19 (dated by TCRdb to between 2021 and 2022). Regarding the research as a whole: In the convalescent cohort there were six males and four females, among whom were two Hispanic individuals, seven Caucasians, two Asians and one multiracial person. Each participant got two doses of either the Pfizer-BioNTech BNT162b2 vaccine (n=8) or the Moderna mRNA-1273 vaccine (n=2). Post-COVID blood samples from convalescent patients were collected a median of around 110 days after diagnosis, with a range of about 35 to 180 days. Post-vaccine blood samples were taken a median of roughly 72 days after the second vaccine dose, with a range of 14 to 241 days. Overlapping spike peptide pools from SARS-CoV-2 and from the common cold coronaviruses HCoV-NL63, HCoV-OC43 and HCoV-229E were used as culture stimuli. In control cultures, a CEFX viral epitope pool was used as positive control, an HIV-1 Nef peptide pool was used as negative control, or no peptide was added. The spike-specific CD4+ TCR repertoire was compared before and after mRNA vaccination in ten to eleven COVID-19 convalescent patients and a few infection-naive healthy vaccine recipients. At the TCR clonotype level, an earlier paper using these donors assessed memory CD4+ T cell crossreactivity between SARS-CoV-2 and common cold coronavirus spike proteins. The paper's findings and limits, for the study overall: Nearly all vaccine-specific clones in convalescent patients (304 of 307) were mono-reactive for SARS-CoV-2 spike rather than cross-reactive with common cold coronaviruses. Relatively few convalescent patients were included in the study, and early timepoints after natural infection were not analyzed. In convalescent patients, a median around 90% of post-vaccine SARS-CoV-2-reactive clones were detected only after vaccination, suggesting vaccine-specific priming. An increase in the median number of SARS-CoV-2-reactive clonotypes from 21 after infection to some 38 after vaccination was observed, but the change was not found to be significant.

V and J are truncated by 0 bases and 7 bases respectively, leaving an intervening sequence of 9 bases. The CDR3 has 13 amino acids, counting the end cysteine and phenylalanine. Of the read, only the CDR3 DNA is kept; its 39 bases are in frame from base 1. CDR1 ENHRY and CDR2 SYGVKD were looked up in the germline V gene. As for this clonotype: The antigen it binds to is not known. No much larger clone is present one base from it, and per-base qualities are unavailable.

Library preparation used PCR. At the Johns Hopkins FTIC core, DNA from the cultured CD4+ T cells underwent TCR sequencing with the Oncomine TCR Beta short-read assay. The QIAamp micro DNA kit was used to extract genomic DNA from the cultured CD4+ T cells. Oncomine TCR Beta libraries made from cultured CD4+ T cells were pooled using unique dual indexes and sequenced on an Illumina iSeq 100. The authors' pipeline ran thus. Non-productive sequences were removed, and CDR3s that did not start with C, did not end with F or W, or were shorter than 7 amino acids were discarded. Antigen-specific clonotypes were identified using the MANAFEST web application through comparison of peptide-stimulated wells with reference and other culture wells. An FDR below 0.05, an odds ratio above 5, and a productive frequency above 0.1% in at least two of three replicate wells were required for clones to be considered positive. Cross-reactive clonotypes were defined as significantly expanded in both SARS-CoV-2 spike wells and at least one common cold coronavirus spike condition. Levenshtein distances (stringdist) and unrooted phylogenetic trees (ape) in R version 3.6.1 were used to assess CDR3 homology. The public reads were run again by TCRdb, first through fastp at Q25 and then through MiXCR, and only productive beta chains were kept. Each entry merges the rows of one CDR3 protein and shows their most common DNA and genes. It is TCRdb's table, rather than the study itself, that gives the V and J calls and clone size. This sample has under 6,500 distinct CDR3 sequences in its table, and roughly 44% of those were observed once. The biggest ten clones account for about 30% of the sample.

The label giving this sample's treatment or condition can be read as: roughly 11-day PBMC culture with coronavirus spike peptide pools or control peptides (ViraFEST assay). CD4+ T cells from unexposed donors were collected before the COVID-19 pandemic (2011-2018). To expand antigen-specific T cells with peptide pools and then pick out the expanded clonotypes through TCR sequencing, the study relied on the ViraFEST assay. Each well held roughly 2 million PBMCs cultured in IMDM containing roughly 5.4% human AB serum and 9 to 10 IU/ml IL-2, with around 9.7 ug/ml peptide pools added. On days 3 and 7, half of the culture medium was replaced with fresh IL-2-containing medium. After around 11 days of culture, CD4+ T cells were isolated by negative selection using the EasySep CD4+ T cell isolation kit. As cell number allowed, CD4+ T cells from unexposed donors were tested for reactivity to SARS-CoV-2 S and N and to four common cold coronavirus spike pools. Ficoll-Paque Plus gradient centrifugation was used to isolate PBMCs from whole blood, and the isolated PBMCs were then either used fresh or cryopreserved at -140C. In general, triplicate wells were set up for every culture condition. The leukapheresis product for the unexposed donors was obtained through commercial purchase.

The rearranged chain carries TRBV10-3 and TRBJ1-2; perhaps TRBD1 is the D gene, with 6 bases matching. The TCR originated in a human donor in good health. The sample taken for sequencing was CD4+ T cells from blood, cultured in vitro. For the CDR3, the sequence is CAISESGARGYTF. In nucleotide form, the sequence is TGTGCCATCAGTGAGTCGGGGGCTCGTGGCTACACCTTC.